A selection of T cell receptor beta chains follows, all from one sample in a study of blood T cell repertoires in COVID-19. The table came from immunoSEQ multiplex PCR; TCRdb's copy has only in-frame clones and leaves some out. Found here are 150,000 to 200,000 clones, more than 75% of them singletons; the top ten hold around 16%. Material for sequencing was PBMCs or T cells enriched from blood (not recorded which). These receptor sequences come from a woman aged 45 to 65 with acute COVID-19. CDR3s include the opening cysteine and the closing phenylalanine or tryptophan. The D gene is left open where the match is weak. The size of a clone is reported for some rows only, either as once, few or many, or as a class for expanded clones.

CDR3nt,CDR3aa,len,d_gene,v_gene,j_gene,abundance
TGTGCCAGCAGCTTACTGGAGACTGGGGCCAACGTCCTGACTTTC,CASSLLETGANVLTF,15,NA,TRBV7-9,TRBJ2-6,NA
TGTGCCAGCAGCTCCACTGGAGGGGGGGGAAGATCACCCCTCCACTTT,CASSSTGGGGRSPLHF,16,NA,TRBV7-8,TRBJ1-6,once
TGTGCCAGCAGCGAACAGGGGGCGCGGCGCGGCTACACCTTC,CASSEQGARRGYTF,14,TRBD1,TRBV9,TRBJ1-2,NA
TGTGCCAGCAGCGGAGCACTCAATCAGCCCCAGCATTTT,CASSGALNQPQHF,13,NA,TRBV7-9,TRBJ1-5,few
TGTGCCAGCTCGCTAAGGGGACAGGGGTCTGTCGATACGCAGTATTTT,CASSLRGQGSVDTQYF,16,TRBD1,TRBV18,TRBJ2-3,NA
TGTGCCAGCTCACAGTCCGGGGGTAACTATGGCTACACCTTC,CASSQSGGNYGYTF,14,NA,TRBV18,TRBJ1-2,NA
TGTGCCAGCAGTCTCGGACAGAACGAAAAACTGTTTTTT,CASSLGQNEKLFF,13,NA,TRBV12-3/TRBV12-4,TRBJ1-4,NA
TGTGCCAGCAGTGAGTGGGATAGCGGGGGTAGCTCCTACAATGAGCAGTTCTTC,CASSEWDSGGSSYNEQFF,18,TRBD2,TRBV25-1,TRBJ2-1,NA
TGTGCCAGCAGCCAAGGGCCGACCCAGTACTTC,CASSQGPTQYF,11,NA,TRBV14,TRBJ2-5,many
TGTGCCTGGAGTGGGTGGGACAGGGGATTAGGAGAAAAACTGTTTTTT,CAWSGWDRGLGEKLFF,16,TRBD1,TRBV30,TRBJ1-4,NA
TGTGCCAGCTCTCCTGCCCTACAGGGGAATGGCTACACCTTC,CASSPALQGNGYTF,14,TRBD1,TRBV18,TRBJ1-2,NA
TGTGCCAGCAGCCCTTCCCGGCGGGAGACCCAGTACTTC,CASSPSRRETQYF,13,NA,TRBV3-1/TRBV3-2,TRBJ2-5,NA
TGTGCCAGCAGTTCCAGACAGGGAAACTATGGCTACACCTTC,CASSSRQGNYGYTF,14,TRBD1,TRBV28,TRBJ1-2,NA
TGTGCCAGTTCCGGGGACAGGGCTAACTATGGCTACACCTTC,CASSGDRANYGYTF,14,TRBD1,TRBV18,TRBJ1-2,NA
TGTGCCAGCAGCTTAACGGCGGGGGGTACAGATACGCAGTATTTT,CASSLTAGGTDTQYF,15,TRBD2,TRBV7-3,TRBJ2-3,NA
TGTGCCAGCAGTACAAGGAACAGGGCTGCTTTCTTT,CASSTRNRAAFF,12,NA,TRBV6-5,TRBJ1-1,few
TGTGCCAGCAGTCGTGACATGGGCGACTATGGCTACACCTTC,CASSRDMGDYGYTF,14,NA,TRBV2,TRBJ1-2,NA
TGTGCCAGCAGCATGGGACAGGAAGCTTTCTTT,CASSMGQEAFF,11,TRBD1,TRBV7-2,TRBJ1-1,once
TGTGCCAGCAGTTTTGGGACAGGCAATCAGCCCCAGCATTTT,CASSFGTGNQPQHF,14,TRBD1,TRBV25-1,TRBJ1-5,NA
TGTGCCAGCGGCCACAATGAGCAGTTCTTC,CASGHNEQFF,10,NA,TRBV6-5,TRBJ2-1,NA
TGTGCCAGCACGGACAGGGGAGGTGAAAAACTGTTTTTT,CASTDRGGEKLFF,13,TRBD1,TRBV6-5,TRBJ1-4,NA
TGTGCCAGCAGCTCCCCCCGGGGGGGGGCGGGCTATGGCTACACCTTC,CASSSPRGGAGYGYTF,16,NA,TRBV7-2,TRBJ1-2,NA
TGTGCCATCAGTGAGGGGGACATCTATAGCAATCAGCCCCAGCATTTT,CAISEGDIYSNQPQHF,16,NA,TRBV10-3,TRBJ1-5,NA